Detailed here is one T cell receptor (beta chain). The data were produced by immunoSEQ multiplex PCR, yet TCRdb's version contains in-frame clones alone and is incomplete. The table lists some 100,000 clones, approximately 81% of them singletons, with roughly 10% in the top ten. These data come from a study of control samples from healthy donors and cancer patients. Sequencing was done on a sample of blood. The source of this sequence is a woman aged 25 to 39 in good health.

CDR3 loop: CASSLGGSTYEQYF. CDR3 coding DNA: TGTGCCAGCAGCTTAGGAGGGTCAACCTACGAGCAGTACTTC. This chain links TRBV11-3 with TRBJ2-7; the D gene is possibly TRBD2 (5 bases). Between the trimmed V and J ends, which lost 1 base and 2 bases, there was a span of 9 bases. CDR3 length: 14 residues. Germline V gives CDR1 SGHNT, CDR2 YENEEA.